The rows below give T cell receptor beta chains drawn from one sample of a study of shared clonotypes between healthy human individuals. Sequencing used immunoSEQ multiplex PCR; TCRdb keeps in-frame clones, though not all of them. The sample has about 2.1 million clones; 80% to 95% are singletons. Specimen: naive CD8+ T cells from PBMCs. Source of these receptors: a young man in good health. Some clones in this sample may be carry-over from other donors' samples. The CDR3 runs from the conserved cysteine through the conserved F or W. Fields, in order: CDR3 length, V gene, D gene, J gene, clone size, CDR3 protein, CDR3 DNA. A D gene is named only where the DNA matches it firmly. Part of the rows lack a size; the others show once, few, many or a class for expanded clones.

>18|TRBV5-1|TRBD2|TRBJ2-1|NA
CASSLPPGLAASYNEQFF
TGCGCCAGCAGCTTACCACCGGGACTAGCGGCTTCCTACAATGAGCAGTTCTTC
>20|TRBV15|NA|TRBJ1-5|NA
CATSRAPNDGKGTLNQPQHF
TGTGCCACCAGCAGAGCTCCGAATGACGGAAAAGGCACCCTCAATCAGCCCCAGCATTTT
>14|TRBV5-6|NA|TRBJ2-1|once
CASSLRGKFNEQFF
TGTGCCAGCAGCTTGCGAGGGAAATTCAATGAGCAGTTCTTC
>17|TRBV6-1|TRBD1|TRBJ1-1|NA
CASSEFTGGTMNTEAFF
TGTGCCAGCAGTGAATTCACAGGGGGGACCATGAACACTGAAGCTTTCTTT
>14|TRBV7-9|TRBD2|TRBJ2-1|NA
CASSRRDYHNEQFF
TGTGCCAGCAGCCGCCGGGACTACCACAATGAGCAGTTCTTC
>15|TRBV9|TRBD1|TRBJ1-1|NA
CASSGAGGASVEAFF
TGTGCCAGCAGCGGAGCAGGGGGCGCCTCTGTAGAAGCTTTCTTT
>11|TRBV27|NA|TRBJ2-1|few
CASTGGNEQFF
TGTGCCAGCACTGGGGGGAATGAGCAGTTCTTC
>13|TRBV9|TRBD1|TRBJ2-7|NA
CASSAKQGFEQYF
TGTGCCAGCAGCGCAAAACAGGGGTTTGAGCAGTACTTC
>13|TRBV12-5|NA|TRBJ2-7|NA
CASGLSATSEQYF
TGTGCTAGTGGTTTGAGCGCAACAAGCGAGCAGTACTTC
>15|TRBV5-1|TRBD1|TRBJ1-1|NA
CASSPVRGSNTEAFF
TGCGCCAGCAGCCCGGTCAGGGGGTCGAACACTGAAGCTTTCTTT
>14|TRBV27|TRBD2|TRBJ2-7|NA
CASSPTRGDYEQYF
TGTGCCAGCAGTCCCACCCGGGGGGACTACGAGCAGTACTTC
>17|TRBV5-1|NA|TRBJ1-1|once
CASSSTEIPIRGTEAFF
TGCGCCAGCAGCTCTACCGAGATACCGATCAGGGGCACTGAAGCTTTCTTT
>13|TRBV7-9|NA|TRBJ1-5|NA
CASSLGLNQPQHF
TGTGCCAGCAGCTTAGGTCTCAACCAGCCCCAGCATTTT
>15|TRBV19|TRBD2|TRBJ2-7|NA
CASSMASGGVYEQYF
TGTGCCAGTAGTATGGCTAGCGGGGGAGTCTACGAGCAGTACTTC
>15|TRBV10-3|NA|TRBJ2-5|NA
CAISDPDNRWETQYF
TGTGCCATCAGTGACCCTGACAATCGGTGGGAGACCCAGTACTTC
>12|TRBV11-2|NA|TRBJ2-7|NA
CASSPFSYEQYF
TGTGCCAGCAGCCCCTTCTCCTACGAGCAGTACTTC
>13|TRBV7-9|NA|TRBJ2-2|NA
CASSHGNTGELFF
TGTGCCAGCAGCCATGGGAACACCGGGGAGCTGTTTTTT
>12|TRBV29-1|TRBD1|TRBJ1-2|NA
CSGYGTDYGYTF
TGCAGCGGATACGGGACAGACTATGGCTACACCTTC
>16|TRBV11-2|NA|TRBJ1-2|NA
CASSLGVGVVLLGYTF
TGTGCCAGCAGCTTAGGTGTTGGTGTGGTACTGCTCGGCTACACCTTC
>16|TRBV19|NA|TRBJ2-2|NA
CASMLQGFGNTGELFF
TGTGCCAGTATGCTCCAGGGGTTCGGGAACACCGGGGAGCTGTTTTTT